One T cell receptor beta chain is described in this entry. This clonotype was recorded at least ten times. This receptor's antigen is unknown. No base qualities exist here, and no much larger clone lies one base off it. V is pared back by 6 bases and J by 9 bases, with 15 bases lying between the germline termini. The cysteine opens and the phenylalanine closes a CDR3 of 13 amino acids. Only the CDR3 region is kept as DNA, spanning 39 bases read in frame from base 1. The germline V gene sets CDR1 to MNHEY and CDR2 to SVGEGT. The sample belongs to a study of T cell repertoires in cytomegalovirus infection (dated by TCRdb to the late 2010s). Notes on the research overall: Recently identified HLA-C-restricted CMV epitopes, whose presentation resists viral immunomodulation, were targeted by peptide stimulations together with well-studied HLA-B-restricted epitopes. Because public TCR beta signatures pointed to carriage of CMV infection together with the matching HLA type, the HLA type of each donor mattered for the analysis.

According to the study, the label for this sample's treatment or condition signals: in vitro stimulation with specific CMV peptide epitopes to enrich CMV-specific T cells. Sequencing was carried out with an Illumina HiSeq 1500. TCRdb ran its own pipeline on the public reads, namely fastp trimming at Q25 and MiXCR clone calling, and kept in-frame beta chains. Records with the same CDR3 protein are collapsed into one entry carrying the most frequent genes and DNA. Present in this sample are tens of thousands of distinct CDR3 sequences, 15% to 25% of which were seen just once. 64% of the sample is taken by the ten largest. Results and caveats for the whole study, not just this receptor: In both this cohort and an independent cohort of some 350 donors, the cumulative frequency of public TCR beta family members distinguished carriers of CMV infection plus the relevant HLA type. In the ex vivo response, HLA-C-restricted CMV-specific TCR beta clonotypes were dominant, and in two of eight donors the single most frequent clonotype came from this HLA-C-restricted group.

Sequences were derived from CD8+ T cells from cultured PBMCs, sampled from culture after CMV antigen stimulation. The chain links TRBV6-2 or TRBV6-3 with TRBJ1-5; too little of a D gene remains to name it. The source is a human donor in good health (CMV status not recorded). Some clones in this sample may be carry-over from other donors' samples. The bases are TGTGCCAGCAGCCCGGACTCCACGGGGCCCCAGCATTTT. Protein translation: CASSPDSTGPQHF.